This TCR beta chain was sequenced for a study of response to subunit inactivated influenza vaccine. One entry per CDR3 protein, called by TCRdb with MiXCR from the RT-PCR reads. The data hold about 570,000 distinct CDR3 sequences, with around 11% observed a single time. CDR3 length: 14 amino acids. Between the trimmed V and J ends, which lost 2 bases and 5 bases, there was a span of 12 bases. This clonotype appeared many times. These data also formed part of another study, on T cells expressing NK-cell markers. That paper notes: In generating TCR beta cDNA, 5'RACE template switching with UMIs was used. Source material for TCR beta repertoires consisted of sorted CD3+CD56+NKG2C+, CD3+CD56+NKG2C- and CD3+CD56-NKG2C+ T cells.

The receptor was isolated from a man aged 50-59 years who received an inactivated influenza vaccine. The V and J genes are TRBV12-3 or TRBV12-4 and TRBJ1-1; D is uncertain. Sequencing used PBMCs from blood, obtained on the day of vaccination. CDR3 DNA sequence: TGTGCCAGCAGTTTAACGGGGTCGGGTACTGAAGCTTTCTTT. It specifies CASSLTGSGTEAFF.